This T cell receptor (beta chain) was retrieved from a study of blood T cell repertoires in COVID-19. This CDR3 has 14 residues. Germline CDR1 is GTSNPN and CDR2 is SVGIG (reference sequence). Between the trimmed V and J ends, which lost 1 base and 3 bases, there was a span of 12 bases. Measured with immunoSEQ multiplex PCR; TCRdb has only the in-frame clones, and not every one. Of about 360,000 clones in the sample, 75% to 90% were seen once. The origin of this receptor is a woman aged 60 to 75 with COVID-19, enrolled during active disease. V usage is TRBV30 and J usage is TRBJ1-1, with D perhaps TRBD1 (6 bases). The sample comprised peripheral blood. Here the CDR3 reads CAWSGGQSHTEAFF. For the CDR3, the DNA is TGTGCCTGGAGTGGCGGACAGTCCCACACTGAAGCTTTCTTT.